These T cell receptor beta chains were read from a single sample in a study of blood T cells in healthy people across ages. TCRdb fed the 5' RACE reads into MiXCR, producing one record per CDR3 protein. Of 600,000 to 650,000 distinct CDR3 sequences in the sample, approximately 59% are singletons; the top ten hold over 35%. The sample consisted of blood. These receptors all stem from a man in his 60s in good health. The CDR3 runs from the conserved cysteine through the conserved F or W.

TRBV21-1 | CASGKALQGGYEQYF
TRBV4-2 | CASSQLSGGPFSYEQYF
TRBV29-1 | CSVEGRLAETQYF
TRBV20-1 | CSARWSGPNYGYTF
TRBV28 | CASKSRARETQYF
TRBV4-1 | CASSRGQGHNYGYTF
TRBV20-1 | CSASGGANEQYF
TRBV3-1 | CASSGRDSYEQYF
TRBV12-3/TRBV12-4 | CASSFSGDYEQYF
TRBV21-1 | CASSKGRGTPKDSYNEQFF
TRBV5-1 | CANSRDSSLDTQYF
TRBV20-1 | CSAIRGGHSYNEQFF
TRBV7-9 | CASRPQGDGYTF
TRBV6-6 | CASSYPESSYEQYF
TRBV7-7 | CASSPQEGYEQYF
TRBV4-1 | CASSQVGSAETQYF
TRBV7-9 | CATSVRGLDEQYF
TRBV12-3/TRBV12-4 | CASSLGGQGREETQYF
TRBV20-1 | CSAQQGQGNTEAFF
TRBV12-3/TRBV12-4 | CASSTDREGLGYTF
TRBV5-1 | CAPRRGSLLNLDYGYTF
TRBV4-2 | CASSQSGGKTDTQYF
TRBV27 | CASSLISGGRADTQYF
TRBV14 | CASSHLRTVQETQYF
TRBV9 | CASSVAPDRPGANVLTF
TRBV3-1 | CASSQGPSEQYF
TRBV20-1 | CSARDRREGNSPLHF
TRBV20-1 | CSATGRGSSYNSPLHF
TRBV7-2 | CASSLVGDVADTQYF
TRBV11-2 | CASSIIRQGAGEQYF
TRBV25-1 | CASSDSRGGRETQYF